These T cell receptor beta chains were read from a single sample in a study of shared T cell receptors in the human thymus. Produced via immunoSEQ multiplex PCR; TCRdb's table is partial and in-frame only. The sample consists of some 760,000 clones, approximately 85% of them appearing once. The same data also contributed to another study, on human thymus T cells.

The specimen was thymocytes. The origin of the receptors is a girl younger than two with a congenital heart defect. The CDR3 runs from the conserved cysteine through the conserved F or W. D genes are given only for firm matches. A clone size is listed for some rows: how often the clone was seen (once, few, many), or a class if it is expanded.

cdr3_aa cdr3_nt d_call v_call clone_size j_call
CASSSQGFPGDYGYTF TGTGCCAGCAGTTCGCAGGGGTTCCCAGGGGACTATGGCTACACCTTC - TRBV27 - TRBJ1-2
CASSLIDNRGWGNTEAFF TGTGCCAGCAGCTTAATTGATAACAGGGGCTGGGGGAACACTGAAGCTTTCTTT TRBD1 TRBV7-9 - TRBJ1-1
CSVVSPPWPLGYTF TGCAGCGTTGTATCACCACCCTGGCCCCTTGGCTACACCTTC - TRBV29-1 - TRBJ1-2
CASSLYRFGGGKYTYEQYF TGTGCCAGCAGTTTATATCGTTTTGGAGGGGGCAAATATACCTACGAGCAGTACTTC - TRBV27 once TRBJ2-7
CASSESETGRRAFF TGTGCCAGCAGTGAGAGTGAAACAGGGCGAAGAGCTTTCTTT - TRBV9 - TRBJ1-1
CASSDSQHTEAFF TGTGCCAGCAGCGACAGCCAACACACTGAAGCTTTCTTT - TRBV9 few TRBJ1-1
CASSLSHRGRGANVLTF TGTGCCAGCAGCCTAAGTCACAGGGGACGTGGGGCCAACGTCCTGACTTTC TRBD1 TRBV5-6 - TRBJ2-6
CASSRGRYGYTF TGTGCCAGCTCCCGCGGTCGCTATGGCTACACCTTC - TRBV18 - TRBJ1-2
CASTRDSPLHF TGTGCCAGCACCAGGGATTCACCCCTCCACTTT - TRBV2 - TRBJ1-6
CASSPRGEGRNREQFF TGTGCCAGCTCACCACGTGGGGAGGGCCGGAATAGGGAGCAGTTCTTC TRBD2 TRBV18 - TRBJ2-1
CSARGLGGYTF TGCAGTGCTAGGGGGCTAGGTGGCTACACCTTC - TRBV20-1 - TRBJ1-2
CASSVTGGEKLFF TGTGCCAGCAGTGTGACAGGGGGCGAAAAACTGTTTTTT TRBD1 TRBV2 - TRBJ1-4
CASSLIGARSPLHF TGCGCCAGCAGCTTGATAGGGGCTCGCTCACCCCTCCACTTT - TRBV5-1 - TRBJ1-6
CASTDSEGTGESNTEAFF TGTGCCAGCACAGACTCAGAAGGGACAGGGGAGTCGAACACTGAAGCTTTCTTT TRBD1 TRBV2 - TRBJ1-1
CASSHNNSGEWNTEAFF TGCGCCAGCAGCCATAACAATTCAGGGGAATGGAACACTGAAGCTTTCTTT - TRBV4-1 - TRBJ1-1
CASSIAGGPYIHEQYF TGTGCCAGCAGTATCGCAGGGGGCCCATATATCCACGAGCAGTACTTC TRBD1 TRBV2 - TRBJ2-7
CASSSPVRPTKDSYEQYF TGTGCCAGCAGCTCCCCCGTGAGGCCTACCAAGGACTCCTACGAGCAGTACTTC - TRBV7-9 - TRBJ2-7
CASSRHRGEGGNTIYF TGCGCCAGCAGCCGCCATCGGGGAGAGGGTGGAAACACCATATATTTT - TRBV5-1 - TRBJ1-3
CASSLSRRVSYEQYF TGTGCCAGCAGTTTAAGCAGGAGGGTCTCCTACGAGCAGTACTTC - TRBV27 - TRBJ2-7
CASTLAGDGGHEQFF TGTGCCAGTACACTAGCGGGGGATGGCGGCCATGAGCAGTTCTTC TRBD2 TRBV19 few TRBJ2-1
CASSEASRQSTSNYGYTF TGTGCCAGCAGTGAAGCGAGTCGACAGTCTACTTCTAACTATGGCTACACCTTC - TRBV2 - TRBJ1-2
CSAHITGVRPNTGELFF TGCAGCGCTCACATCACAGGGGTTAGACCCAACACCGGGGAGCTGTTTTTT TRBD1 TRBV29-1 - TRBJ2-2
CASSLDLAGNTGELFF TGTGCCAGCAGCTTAGATTTAGCGGGGAACACCGGGGAGCTGTTTTTT TRBD2 TRBV7-2 - TRBJ2-2
CASSRLADRGYPSEKLFF TGTGCCAGCAGCCGATTAGCGGACAGGGGATACCCTAGTGAAAAACTGTTTTTT TRBD1 TRBV5-5 few TRBJ1-4
CASSYSFPGEAFF TGTGCCAGCAGTTATTCCTTTCCGGGTGAAGCTTTCTTT - TRBV6-5 - TRBJ1-1
CASSSHRLNTEAFF TGTGCCAGCAGTTCACACAGGTTGAACACTGAAGCTTTCTTT - TRBV6-5 - TRBJ1-1
CASSLQGNAYEQYF TGTGCCAGCAGCTTACAGGGAAACGCCTACGAGCAGTACTTC - TRBV7-2 - TRBJ2-7
CASSQDGPWAAGGGEQFF TGTGCCAGCAGCCAAGATGGTCCTTGGGCTGCCGGGGGTGGTGAGCAGTTCTTC - TRBV14 - TRBJ2-1
CASTDSRAGNQPQHF TGTGCCTCCACGGACAGCCGGGCGGGCAATCAGCCCCAGCATTTT - TRBV19 - TRBJ1-5
CAISEGQFPNYGYTF TGTGCCATCAGTGAGGGGCAGTTCCCCAACTATGGCTACACCTTC - TRBV10-3 - TRBJ1-2
CASSLARSLGNTIYF TGTGCCAGCAGCTTAGCGAGGAGCCTAGGAAACACCATATATTTT - TRBV11-2 - TRBJ1-3
CASSFRLAGGDTQYF TGCGCCAGCAGCTTCCGACTAGCGGGGGGGGATACGCAGTATTTT TRBD2 TRBV5-1 - TRBJ2-3
CASSQDKGGGYGYTF TGCGCCAGCAGCCAAGATAAAGGAGGTGGCTATGGCTACACCTTC - TRBV4-3 once TRBJ1-2
CASSIAGNTIYF TGTGCCAGTAGTATCGCGGGAAACACCATATATTTT - TRBV19 once TRBJ1-3
CASSPEGSEGSAYEQYF TGTGCCAGCAGTCCTGAGGGCAGCGAAGGGTCTGCCTACGAGCAGTACTTC - TRBV27 - TRBJ2-7
CAMGPAGGNEQFF TGTGCTATGGGGCCAGCGGGGGGGAATGAGCAGTTCTTC TRBD2 TRBV12-5 - TRBJ2-1
CASSVGGQPVLLAGRPVPDNEQFF TGTGCCAGCAGCGTAGGGGGACAGCCCGTTCTACTAGCGGGGAGGCCAGTTCCGGACAATGAGCAGTTCTTC TRBD2 TRBV9 - TRBJ2-1
CASSLTNPSHSYEQYF TGTGCCAGCAGCCTCACTAACCCATCCCACTCCTACGAGCAGTACTTC - TRBV6-6 few TRBJ2-7
CASSGLGREATDTQYF TGTGCCAGCAGCGGCTTAGGGCGGGAGGCGACAGATACGCAGTATTTT TRBD2 TRBV13 once TRBJ2-3
CSARTVLAFF TGCAGTGCGCGGACAGTTTTGGCTTTCTTT - TRBV20-1 few TRBJ1-1
CASSQGQGFRNEQFF TGTGCCAGCAGCCAAGGACAGGGATTTAGGAATGAGCAGTTCTTC TRBD1 TRBV14 - TRBJ2-1
CASSLVQGWAMGTEAFF TGTGCCAGCAGCTTGGTCCAGGGGTGGGCTATGGGCACTGAAGCTTTCTTT - TRBV5-5 - TRBJ1-1